This T cell receptor beta chain was profiled in a study of human T cells and chemical hapten exposure (dated by TCRdb to 2020 to 2022). Regarding the study in general: For sensitization, 2% DPC in acetone was applied to a roughly 2 cm by roughly 2 cm area of upper inner arm skin. Libraries were pooled for sequencing, and per-sample TCR yields varied mainly because of small differences in library volumes within the pool. Blood samples were taken from patients before sensitization (week 0) and then at 2, 6 and about 24 weeks after DPC sensitization. For TCR sequencing, blood came from 25 to 35 alopecia patients at anywhere from one to four time points (pre-sensitization, 2, 6 and 24 weeks). Patch testing was done on the upper back using Finn chambers containing 0.01% DPC, and results were scored after 6 days according to International Contact Dermatitis Research Group standards. Throughout the approximately 25-week study period, patients were also given weekly therapeutic DPC doses on the scalp. The mostly female patient cohort included alopecia areata with under or over 50% scalp involvement, alopecia totalis and alopecia universalis. The study tracked peripheral blood TCR repertoire changes in vivo during primary and secondary sensitization to the hapten diphenylcyclopropenone (DPC) in alopecia patients. Study-wide findings and limitations: A positive correlation was found between the number of PT1 expanded TCRs and patch test score, with significance reached at thresholds 8, 16 and 32 but not 4. The number of TCRs above 1 in 1000 frequency did not change with DPC sensitization; there was no evidence of global repertoire structure alterations. Repeated subsampling changed both the strength of the expansion versus patch-test correlation and the threshold at which the correlation became significant. All patients had alopecia, a presumed autoimmune disease, so their immune response might differ from that of healthy individuals. Compared with pre-sensitization or healthy control sets, expanded TCRs formed significantly more large CDR3 similarity clusters, which is consistent with antigen-driven responses.

Taken with the paper, the label for time point translates to: patch test 1, 2 weeks after DPC sensitization. Reading the label with the study, this specimen's treatment or condition is: therapeutic diphenylcyclopropenone sensitization with weekly scalp DPC. Blood at each patch-test visit was drawn before the patch test was applied. Eligible patients were aged 18 to 70, diagnosed with alopecia, deemed suitable for DPC therapy, and excluded if pregnant. Total RNA was extracted from unfractionated whole blood that had been collected in Tempus Blood RNA tubes. Library preparation used RACE. The sequencer was a NextSeq 500. During library preparation, unique molecular identifiers were attached to individual cDNA molecules so that TCRs could be counted in a quantitative, reproducible way. Both TCR alpha and TCR beta chains were sequenced from each blood RNA sample. The authors processed their data as follows. Samples had a median of roughly 98,000 TCRs, with a range from roughly 23,224 to 750,000. The Decombinator software suite was used to annotate the V, J and CDR3 of the TCR reads. Every sample was subsampled to the same number of TCRs (28,000) for the PS versus PT1 abundance plots. TCRs were defined as expanded if absent before sensitization and observed at least eight times at the 2-week time point. TCRdb trimmed the raw reads at Q25, called clones with MiXCR and kept productive beta chains. Entries that share a CDR3 protein sequence are merged under the most common genes and DNA. For this entry, the V and J calls and clone size follow TCRdb and not the study's own pipeline. The sample table holds approximately 100,000 distinct CDR3 sequences, of which more than 9.5% were seen once. The ten largest clones add up to 3.5% of the sample.

This clonotype was observed many times. This receptor's antigen is unknown. No qualities accompany the bases; no much larger clone lies one base away. Here V drops 5 bases and J drops 4 bases, and the junction holds 6 bases not matched to any gene. The germline V gene sets CDR1 to SGHVS and CDR2 to FQNEAQ. Taken from cysteine to phenylalanine, the CDR3 has 15 residues. Only the CDR3 portion is preserved as DNA: 45 bases, with reading frame beginning at the first base. Material: whole blood, obtained in connection with sensitization to the hapten diphenylcyclopropenone (DPC). Recombination joined TRBV7-8 with TRBJ2-7, with 12 junctional bases fitting TRBD2. This sequence was found in a woman between 40 and 55 years old with alopecia areata. Some clones in this sample may be carry-over from other donors' samples. The CDR3 region reads CASSATSGSIYEQYF. The nucleotide sequence is given as TGTGCCAGCAGCGCGACTAGCGGGAGTATATACGAGCAGTACTTC.